The rows below give T cell receptor beta chains drawn from one sample of a study of T-cell reconstitution after alpha-beta-depleted transplantation in children. TCRdb re-called the PCR reads through MiXCR, storing one row per CDR3 protein. The table shows 200,000 to 300,000 distinct CDR3 sequences, with around 12% occurring only once. The sample consisted of PBMCs from the stem cell graft donor, taken from the stem cell graft. These receptors were taken from a human donor who donated a stem cell graft to a child with acute lymphoblastic leukemia. CDR3s include the opening cysteine and the closing phenylalanine or tryptophan. D genes are given only for firm matches. Size is stated for part of the rows, as once, few or many counts, or as a class when the clone is expanded.

j_call clone_size d_call v_call cdr3_aa cdr3_nt
TRBJ1-6 many - TRBV7-2 CASSLVGDGNSPLHF TGTGCCAGCAGCTTAGTTGGGGATGGAAATTCACCCCTCCACTTT
TRBJ2-3 many - TRBV10-3 CAISETGPSTDTQYF TGTGCCATCAGTGAAACGGGACCGAGCACAGATACGCAGTATTTT
TRBJ1-1 many TRBD1 TRBV7-9 CASSPTTGEITEAFF TGTGCCAGCAGCCCTACTACAGGGGAAATCACTGAAGCTTTCTTT
TRBJ1-6 many - TRBV27 CASSFWGPDSPLHF TGTGCCAGCAGTTTTTGGGGACCTGATTCACCCCTCCACTTT
TRBJ2-1 many - TRBV12-3/TRBV12-4 CASSPRVNEQFF TGTGCCAGCAGTCCCAGGGTCAATGAGCAGTTCTTC
TRBJ2-3 many TRBD2 TRBV20-1 CSAYRGGPTDTQYF TGCAGTGCTTACCGGGGGGGGCCCACAGATACGCAGTATTTT
TRBJ2-5 many TRBD1 TRBV6-2/TRBV6-3 CASRAGTGEQETQYF TGTGCCAGCAGGGCCGGGACAGGGGAACAAGAGACCCAGTACTTC
TRBJ2-3 - - TRBV7-2 CASSWSARGAGTDTQYF TGTGCCAGCAGCTGGTCGGCACGGGGGGCCGGGACAGATACGCAGTATTTT
TRBJ2-2 - - TRBV13 CASSDRGTGTGELFF TGTGCCAGCAGCGACCGGGGGACGGGCACCGGGGAGCTGTTTTTT
TRBJ1-2 many - TRBV20-1 CSARDGRATYGYTF TGCAGTGCTAGAGATGGAAGGGCGACCTATGGCTACACCTTC